The clone carrying this T cell receptor (beta chain) appeared once. The antigen remains unidentified. From germline, CDR1 is SGDLS and CDR2 YYNGEE. Trimming removed 4 bases from V and 4 bases from J, with 11 bases in between. This CDR3 is built from 14 residues. According to the study, TCR beta libraries were built with iRepertoire HTBI primers and CDR3-region Arm-PCR. MiXCR, run by TCRdb on the multiplex PCR reads, gives a single entry per CDR3 protein. The sample lists about 660,000 distinct CDR3 sequences, about 32% occurring once. The data were taken from a study of regulatory T cells in long-lasting Graves disease. For the study at large: Over 5 years of antithyroid drugs plus positive TSH receptor antibodies defined persistent Graves' disease. Study outcomes and limitations: Persistent Graves' patients showed less TCR diversity than newly diagnosed ones. Favoring TRBV28, TRBJ1-2 and TRBJ2-5 was a feature seen in persistent disease. Authors noted too few samples as a limitation.

The time point: persistent/refractory GD, antithyroid drugs over 5 years with positive TRAb. RNA from PBMCs was the source of the TCR library. The clonotype originates from a female donor with Graves disease. Sequences were derived from peripheral blood mononuclear cells (PBMCs), sampled when the disease was refractory, from a patient treated with antithyroid drugs. The chain carries TRBV9 and TRBJ2-2; D possibly corresponds to TRBD2 (6 bases). The DNA of the CDR3 is TGTGCCAGCAGCCGGGGGATTCCCACCGGGGAGCTGTTTTTT. Protein: CASSRGIPTGELFF.